This entry lists 24 T cell receptor beta chains sequenced from one sample in a study of blood T cell repertoires in COVID-19. Profiling relied on immunoSEQ multiplex PCR, and the TCRdb table lists in-frame clones only, not all of them. The data hold a few hundred thousand clones, with about nine tenths observed a single time. Sample: PBMCs or T cells enriched from blood (not recorded which). The source is a man younger than 30 who had recovered from COVID-19.

The gene calls are TRBV29-1 and TRBJ1-1; D is possibly TRBD1 (5 bases). The V gene lost 5 bases and the J gene lost 3 bases, with 13 bases spanning the gap. CDR1 and CDR2 (germline): SQVTM, ANQGSEA. This CDR3 contains 13 residues. CDR3 sequence reads: CSVHGGGYTEAFF. The CDR3 DNA follows: TGCAGCGTTCACGGGGGAGGGTACACTGAAGCTTTCTTT.

V usage is TRBV28 and J usage is TRBJ1-2, with 7 bases that match TRBD1. CDR3 length: 19 residues. Trimming took 1 base from V and 13 from J; bases not matched to a gene: 27. Germline CDR1 and CDR2: MDHEN and SYDVKM. As DNA, the CDR3 is TGTGCCAGCAGTTTATACGTAGAATTATCCCACGTTGAAGGGGGCGCGAGCACCTTC. The encoded protein is CASSLYVELSHVEGGASTF.

The chain employs TRBV18 and TRBJ1-1; unclear D gene. The CDR3 has 13 amino acids. The V end was cut by 5 bases, the J end by 5 bases, with 12 bases between. CDR1 KGHSH and CDR2 LQKENI come from the germline V gene. The CDR3 loop is CASSIQEHTEAFF. The CDR3 bases are TGTGCCAGCTCAATTCAAGAACATACTGAAGCTTTCTTT.

This clone is a singleton in its sample. V and J are TRBV4-2 and TRBJ1-2, with D perhaps TRBD1 (6 bases). The CDR3 extends over 15 amino acids. The V gene lost 6 bases and the J gene lost 2 bases, with 16 bases spanning the gap. Germline values: CDR1 LGHNA, CDR2 YNFKEQ. In DNA, the CDR3 is TGTGCCAGCAGTCCGAAAGAGGGGGGGAACTATGGCTACACCTTC. This codes for CASSPKEGGNYGYTF.

This clone was recorded a few times. The V gene is TRBV10-2, the J gene TRBJ2-2, with 10 nucleotides matching TRBD2. The CDR3 totals 18 residues. Germline V CDR1 and CDR2: WSHSY, SAAADI. Losses at the gene ends were 4 bases for V and 2 bases for J; bases not matched to a gene: 10. Here the CDR3 reads CASSGLAGAQENTGELFF. The CDR3 DNA is TGCGCCAGCAGTGGACTAGCGGGCGCCCAAGAAAACACCGGGGAGCTGTTTTTT.

The V gene is TRBV11-2, the J gene TRBJ2-1, with TRBD1 matching over 8 bases. Per germline, CDR1 SGHAT and CDR2 FQNNGV. J was trimmed by 0 bases and V by 4 bases; bases with no gene match: 2. CDR3 length equals 15 residues. CDR3 in DNA: TGTGCCAGCAGCTGGACAGGGAGCTCCTACAATGAGCAGTTCTTC. Its translation: CASSWTGSSYNEQFF. The entire variable domain, with the rest obtained from reference TRBV11-2 and TRBJ2-1, is as follows: EAGVAQSPRYKIIEKRQSVAFWCNPISGHATLYWYQQILGQGPKLLIQFQNNGVVDDSQLPKDRFSAERLKGVDSTLKIQPAKLEDSAVYLCASSWTGSSYNEQFFGPGTRLTVL.

This rearrangement joins TRBV3-1 (or the pseudogene TRBV3-2) to TRBJ1-2; D may be TRBD1 (5 bases). There are 16 residues in the CDR3. CDR1 and CDR2 (germline): LGHDT, YNNKEL (reference sequence). V lost 2 bases to trimming and J lost 2 bases, with 15 bases between them. The CDR3 sequence is CASSQIRQTHNYGYTF. CDR3 coding DNA: TGTGCCAGCAGCCAAATACGACAGACACACAACTATGGCTACACCTTC.

The rearrangement joins TRBV2 to TRBJ2-1, with 7 bases that match TRBD1. CDR3 length equals 14 residues. The J segment lost 0 bases and the V segment lost 10 bases, leaving 6 bases of the junction unmatched. The V gene's germline CDR1 is SNHLY and CDR2 FYNNEI. The CDR3 reads CATRQGSSYNEQFF. The CDR3, as DNA: TGTGCCACCAGACAGGGTAGCTCCTACAATGAGCAGTTCTTC.

The chain recombines TRBV21-1 with TRBJ2-2; the table assigns TRBD1, which was not confirmed against the DNA. TRBV21-1 corresponds to a pseudogene. The CDR3 has 16 amino acids. CDR3 residues: CASNHADRGRPRELFF. The CDR3 nucleotides read TGTGCCAGCAACCACGCGGACAGGGGGCGTCCTCGGGAGCTGTTTTTT.

The CDR3 region has the DNA TGTGCCAGCAGTCGCAGTCGGAGCGGCTCCTACGAGCAGTACTTC. This gives the protein CASSRSRSGSYEQYF. The chain couples TRBV2 to TRBJ2-7; tentatively, D is TRBD2 (5 bases). V was clipped by 5 bases and J by 0 bases, with 14 bases between them. The V gene's germline CDR1 is SNHLY and CDR2 FYNNEI. This CDR3 is 15 amino acids long.

This sequence joins TRBV13 and TRBJ1-1; TRBD1 matches 7 bases. V gave up 6 bases and J gave up 1 base; unmatched junction bases: 5. The CDR3 sequence is 14 residues long. Per germline, CDR1 PRHDT and CDR2 FYEKMQ (reference sequence). The CDR3 nucleotides are TGTGCCAGCAGGAGGGGGCAATCGAACACTGAAGCTTTCTTT. This translates into CASRRGQSNTEAFF.

The rearrangement joins TRBV6-5 to TRBJ1-6; possible D gene TRBD1, 6 bases. V lost 8 bases and J 6 bases, leaving 17 bases between the germline ends. Germline CDR1 reads MNHEY; CDR2 reads SVGAGI. This CDR3 comprises 15 residues. Written as DNA, the CDR3 is TGTGCCAGCGAACGAACCGGACAGACTAATTCACCCCTCCACTTT. It codes for CASERTGQTNSPLHF.

This chain uses TRBV2 with TRBJ2-1; D might be TRBD2 (5 bases). V lost 4 bases and J 8 bases, leaving 9 bases between the germline ends. The CDR3 consists of 12 residues. Germline-derived CDR1 and CDR2 are SNHLY and FYNNEI. The CDR3 spells CASSGEFHEQFF. The CDR3 coding sequence is TGTGCCAGCAGTGGGGAGTTTCATGAGCAGTTCTTC.

With regard to this clone: The sample contains more than one DNA sequence encoding this CDR3. V gene TRBV3-1 (or the pseudogene TRBV3-2) combines with J gene TRBJ1-5, with TRBD1 identical over 7 bases. Unmatched junction bases numbered 1, after V lost 2 bases and J lost 6 bases. CDR1 and CDR2 (germline): LGHDT, YNNKEL (reference sequence). This CDR3 region has 13 residues. CDR3 region: CASSQQGGQPQHF. In DNA, the CDR3 is TGTGCCAGCAGCCAACAGGGGGGTCAGCCCCAGCATTTT.

The chain couples TRBV6-5 to TRBJ1-5; possibly TRBD1 for D (5 bases). The germline CDR1 and CDR2 sequences are MNHEY and SVGAGI. The ends were cut back, 4 bases at V and 0 bases at J, with 10 bases in the middle. CDR3 length equals 15 residues. The CDR3 nucleotides are TGTGCCAGCAGTTCCCGGACATCTAGCAATCAGCCCCAGCATTTT. It specifies CASSSRTSSNQPQHF.

This chain uses TRBV5-6 with TRBJ2-2; TRBD1 agrees at 7 bases. The CDR3 runs 15 residues. Germline loops: CDR1 SGHDT, CDR2 YYEEEE. The V segment lost 5 bases and the J segment 4 bases; nucleotides outside the gene matches: 8. The CDR3 bases are TGTGCCAGCAGTTCTAGACAGGGTGGCACCGGGGAGCTGTTTTTT. This gives the protein CASSSRQGGTGELFF.

The rearrangement links TRBV7-3 to TRBJ2-2, with 10 bases aligning to TRBD2. There are 17 residues in the CDR3. The germline gives CDR1 SGHTA, CDR2 FQGTGA. The J segment lost 4 bases and the V segment lost 2 bases, leaving 7 bases of the junction unmatched. CDR3 nucleotides: TGTGCCAGCAGCTTAGGGTTAGCGGGAGGCAGCACCGGGGAGCTGTTTTTT. Amino acid sequence: CASSLGLAGGSTGELFF.

Written as DNA, the CDR3 is TGTGCCAGCAGCGTAGAATTCGGCAGGGGGATCAATGAGCAGTTCTTC. Translating it yields CASSVEFGRGINEQFF. The genes are TRBV9 and TRBJ2-1; 7 bases fit TRBD1. CDR1 and CDR2 (germline): SGDLS, YYNGEE. The CDR3 sequence is 16 residues long. The V segment lost 0 bases and the J segment 6 bases; nucleotides outside the gene matches: 9.

The genes are TRBV21-1 and TRBJ1-1; TRBD1 is the table's D call and was not checked against the DNA. TRBV21-1 is noted as a pseudogene. The CDR3 runs to 15 residues. The CDR3 bases are TGTGCCAGCAACACACAGGGTTGGGGGAACACTGAAGCTTTCTTT. Translating it yields CASNTQGWGNTEAFF.

The chain has TRBV27 and TRBJ1-3; 9 bases agree with TRBD1. CDR1 is MNHEY and CDR2 is SMNVEV in the germline V gene (reference sequence). V trimming: 0 bases; J trimming: 5 bases; junction bases outside the gene matches: 14. The CDR3 is 19 amino acids. The CDR3 nucleotides read TGTGCCAGCAGTTTATCGATGACCCGCGGGGACAGGGAGAGAAACACCATATATTTT. This codes for CASSLSMTRGDRERNTIYF.

On this clone itself: Different DNA sequences within this sample yield the same CDR3. The V and J genes are TRBV3-1 (or the pseudogene TRBV3-2) and TRBJ1-5; D call uncertain. The germline V gene has CDR1 LGHDT and CDR2 YNNKEL (reference sequence). Trimming cost V 0 bases and J 7 bases, with 7 bases left between them. The CDR3 covers 13 residues. The CDR3 DNA follows: TGTGCCAGCAGCCAAGATAGGGAGCAGCCCCAGCATTTT. This encodes CASSQDREQPQHF.

The rearrangement uses TRBV30 and TRBJ2-2; 10 bases match TRBD2. Unmatched junction bases numbered 9, after V lost 0 bases and J lost 8 bases. Germline-derived CDR1 and CDR2 are GTSNPN and SVGIG (reference sequence). The CDR3 is 16 residues long. The chain's CDR3 is CAWSVSPSGSGGELFF. The CDR3, as DNA: TGTGCCTGGAGTGTATCGCCTAGCGGGAGTGGAGGGGAGCTGTTTTTT.

The J gene is TRBJ1-4, the V gene TRBV9; 8 bases map to TRBD1. J gave up 4 bases and V 2 bases, and 13 bases lay outside the gene matches. The CDR3 runs to 18 residues. The germline gives CDR1 SGDLS, CDR2 YYNGEE. DNA of the CDR3: TGTGCCAGCAGCGTTGCGGGGGAACCGGGACAGGATAATGAAAAACTGTTTTTT. Translating it yields CASSVAGEPGQDNEKLFF.

J is TRBJ2-7 and V is TRBV10-3, with 9 bases identical to TRBD2. CDR1 is ENHRY and CDR2 is SYGVKD in the germline V gene. CDR3 size: 17 residues. V lost 4 bases and J lost 2; bases outside the gene matches: 12. DNA for the CDR3: TGTGCCATCAGTGTAGGGGCGCGGGAGGGTATCCCCTACGAGCAGTACTTC. Its translation: CAISVGAREGIPYEQYF.